One and the same sample provided the 29 T cell receptor beta chains below, sequenced in a study of T cell responses to AZD1222 COVID-19 vaccine. Clones were read by immunoSEQ multiplex PCR, and TCRdb kept only the in-frame ones, dropping some. Here the sample spans about 160,000 clones, approximately 93% being singletons. The starting material was peripheral blood, obtained on day 0 of AZD1222 vaccination. Every receptor here comes from an adult in good health.

This chain uses TRBV20-1 with TRBJ1-2; D is unclear. Germline assignment: CDR1 DFQATT and CDR2 SNEGSKA (reference sequence). Trimming shortened V by 0 bases and J by 7 bases, and 6 bases separated the two germline ends. This CDR3 has 11 residues. The CDR3 sequence is CSAREGSGYTF. CDR3 nucleotide sequence: TGCAGTGCTAGAGAAGGGTCTGGCTACACCTTC.

The J gene is TRBJ1-4, the V gene TRBV7-9, with TRBD1 identical over 9 bases. V lost 5 bases to trimming and J lost 6 bases; unmatched junction nucleotides: 10. Germline V gene data show CDR1 as SEHNR and CDR2 as FQNEAQ (reference sequence). CDR3 length equals 16 residues. The CDR3 DNA follows: TGTGCCAGCAGCCTATTCCTGGACAGGGGTTATGAAAAACTGTTTTTT. Translation: CASSLFLDRGYEKLFF.

The chain couples TRBV7-9 to TRBJ2-1; 12 bases fit TRBD2. Germline V CDR1 and CDR2: SEHNR, FQNEAQ (reference sequence). Trimming took 4 bases from V and 6 from J; bases not matched to a gene: 10. This CDR3 spans 17 amino acids. CDR3 in DNA: TGTGCCAGCAGCTCGACTAGCGGGGGCCACCGGGGCAATGAGCAGTTCTTC. It translates to CASSSTSGGHRGNEQFF.

This clone was seen just once. The rearrangement links TRBV7-2 to TRBJ1-1, with TRBD1 identical over 7 bases. Germline V gene lookup returns CDR1 SGHTA and CDR2 FQGNSA. CDR3 size: 15 residues. J was trimmed by 6 bases and V by 11 bases; bases with no gene match: 18. The CDR3 DNA sequence: TGTGCCCTCACAGCTTATCCCAGGGGGATCGCTGAAGCTTTCTTT. The encoded protein is CALTAYPRGIAEAFF.

This clone was picked up a small number of times. The rearrangement uses TRBV5-1 and TRBJ1-3; D is unclear. From germline, CDR1 is SGHRS and CDR2 YFSETQ. The V end was cut by 7 bases, the J end by 0 bases, with 11 bases between. The CDR3 loop spans 14 amino acids. CDR3 sequence reads: CASSFPDSGNTIYF. The CDR3 coding sequence is TGCGCCAGCTCTTTTCCCGACTCTGGAAACACCATATATTTT. The whole variable domain, remainder taken from reference TRBV5-1 and TRBJ1-3, is KAGVTQTPRYLIKTRGQQVTLSCSPISGHRSVSWYQQTPGQGLQFLFEYFSETQRNKGNFPGRFSGRQFSNSRSEMNVSTLELGDSALYLCASSFPDSGNTIYFGEGSWLTVV.

This clone was found once. The J gene is TRBJ1-3, the V gene TRBV28; the match to TRBD1 covers 7 bases. The CDR3 extends over 15 amino acids. The germline V gene encodes CDR1 MDHEN and CDR2 SYDVKM. V shed 4 bases and J 0 bases; nucleotides not matched to a gene: 3. CDR3 DNA: TGTGCCAGCAGTTCAGGGACAGCCTCTGGAAACACCATATATTTT. Amino acid sequence: CASSSGTASGNTIYF.

V and J are TRBV28 and TRBJ1-1; D uncertain. CDR1 is MDHEN and CDR2 is SYDVKM in the germline V gene. The length of the CDR3 is 16 residues. Trimming shortened V by 2 bases and J by 0 bases, and 13 bases separated the two germline ends. CDR3 in amino acids: CASSLLEQSMNTEAFF. The CDR3 nucleotides are TGTGCCAGCAGTTTACTAGAGCAATCTATGAACACTGAAGCTTTCTTT.

The V and J genes are TRBV6-5 and TRBJ1-5; D not resolved. V shed 10 bases and J shed 1 base, with 17 bases lying between them. CDR1 MNHEY and CDR2 SVGAGI come from the germline V gene. This CDR3 is 15 amino acids long. The CDR3 here is CATGFRHQSNQPQHF. CDR3 nucleotides: TGTGCCACCGGGTTCAGACACCAAAGCAATCAGCCCCAGCATTTT.

This clone was recorded only once. The chain combines TRBV5-4 with TRBJ2-4; D is unclear. From germline, CDR1 is SGHNT and CDR2 YYREEE (reference sequence). There are 12 residues in the CDR3. Trimming shortened V by 0 bases and J by 6 bases, and 4 bases separated the two germline ends. CDR3 DNA: TGTGCCAGCAGCTTGGTAGGAAACATTCAGTACTTC. Encoded protein: CASSLVGNIQYF.

A single count supports this clone. V gene TRBV6-5 combines with J gene TRBJ2-5, with 14 bases that match TRBD2. Germline values: CDR1 MNHEY, CDR2 SVGAGI. CDR3 size: 14 residues. The trim removed 6 bases at V and 4 bases at J, leaving 1 base unmatched. DNA for the CDR3: TGTGCCAGCAGGGGACTAGCGGGGGCAGAGACCCAGTACTTC. Amino acids: CASRGLAGAETQYF.

The chain links TRBV6-2 or TRBV6-3 to TRBJ2-7, with D hard to call. V lost 1 base, J lost 3 bases, and 4 bases lay in between. The CDR3 has 12 amino acids. Germline values: CDR1 MNHEY, CDR2 SVGEGT. This chain's CDR3 is CASSYYSYEQYF. The CDR3 DNA follows: TGTGCCAGCAGTTACTACAGCTACGAGCAGTACTTC.

This rearrangement joins TRBV6-6 to TRBJ2-2; no definite D call. CDR3 length: 15 residues. With 2 bases removed from V and 1 base from J, the gap between germline ends came to 8 bases. Germline CDR1 MNHNY, CDR2 SVGAGI (reference sequence). CDR3 in amino acids: CASSYRQENTGELFF. CDR3 DNA: TGTGCCAGCAGTTACCGGCAGGAGAACACCGGGGAGCTGTTTTTT.

This clone was found once. The same CDR3 can be traced to other DNA sequences in this sample. This rearrangement joins TRBV18 to TRBJ1-2; 9 nucleotides agree with TRBD1. V lost 3 bases and J lost 2; bases outside the gene matches: 1. The length of the CDR3 is 14 residues. Germline CDR1 is KGHSH and CDR2 is LQKENI. The CDR3 bases are TGTGCCAGCTCACCGGGGACAGGGAACTATGGCTACACCTTC. Its translation is CASSPGTGNYGYTF.

V and J are TRBV19 and TRBJ1-3; D gene uncertain. Trimming took 5 bases from V and 3 from J, leaving 17 bases between them. The CDR3 contains 16 residues. Germline V gene lookup returns CDR1 LNHDA and CDR2 SQIVND (reference sequence). CDR3 protein: CASSPGFLVRGNTIYF. The CDR3 coding sequence is TGTGCCAGTAGTCCGGGGTTTCTGGTTCGTGGAAACACCATATATTTT.

The chain links TRBV7-2 to TRBJ2-7; D remains ambiguous. The CDR3 consists of 13 residues. Germline CDR1 and CDR2: SGHTA and FQGNSA. V shed 2 bases and J shed 3 bases, with 8 bases lying between them. CDR3 protein: CASSLQAVYEQYF. The DNA of the CDR3 is TGTGCCAGCAGCTTACAGGCGGTCTACGAGCAGTACTTC.

This clone was seen a single time. This rearrangement joins TRBV4-1 to TRBJ2-7, with D tentatively TRBD1 (6 bases). The V gene lost 0 bases and the J gene lost 0 bases, with 12 bases spanning the gap. The CDR3 consists of 16 residues. The germline V gene has CDR1 MGHRA and CDR2 YSYEKL. CDR3 DNA sequence: TGCGCCAGCAGCCAAGATAAGGGGGACCGCTCCTACGAGCAGTACTTC. Translated, it gives CASSQDKGDRSYEQYF.

This chain links TRBV4-3 with TRBJ1-6; D remains ambiguous. V lost 1 base to trimming and J lost 4 bases, with 11 bases between them. The CDR3 has 16 residues. Germline V gene data show CDR1 as LGHNA and CDR2 as YSLEER. CDR3 region: CASSQAGGQYNSPLHF. DNA for the CDR3: TGCGCCAGCAGCCAAGCAGGCGGGCAATATAATTCACCCCTCCACTTT.

V gene TRBV5-4 combines with J gene TRBJ2-5, with D possibly TRBD2 on 5 matching bases. Germline CDR1 reads SGHNT; CDR2 reads YYREEE (reference sequence). The CDR3 is 14 amino acids. V was cut by 2 bases and J by 5 bases, with 13 bases left in between. The CDR3 reads CASSFSREGETQYF. The CDR3 region has the DNA TGTGCCAGCAGCTTCTCGAGGGAAGGGGAGACCCAGTACTTC.

The V gene is TRBV18, the J gene TRBJ1-2; tentatively, D is TRBD1 (6 bases). With 4 bases removed from V and 1 base from J, the gap between germline ends came to 19 bases. Germline V gene sequence: CDR1 KGHSH, CDR2 LQKENI. The length of the CDR3 is 17 residues. The CDR3 loop is CASSQEQTGPLNYGYTF. The CDR3 DNA reads TGTGCCAGCTCACAGGAACAGACAGGCCCTCTTAACTATGGCTACACCTTC.

Notes on this clone: Its ends do not fully match the called genes, so a read error is possible. V gene TRBV6-1 combines with J gene TRBJ2-5, with D possibly matching TRBD2 (6 bases). Germline lookup yields CDR1 MNHNS and CDR2 SASEGT. This CDR3 spans 13 amino acids. The CDR3 spells CASSQAGQETQYF. CDR3 bases: TGTGCCAGCAGTCAAGCGGGCCAAGAGACCCAGTACTTC.

The chain is built from TRBV28 and TRBJ2-3, with D hard to call. Per the germline V gene, CDR1 is MDHEN and CDR2 is SYDVKM. There are 12 residues in the CDR3. The ends were cut back, 5 bases at V and 6 bases at J, with 9 bases in the middle. The CDR3 reads CASSGPSDTQYF. In nucleotides, the CDR3 is TGTGCCAGCAGTGGACCCTCGGATACGCAGTATTTT.

This chain connects TRBV19 to TRBJ1-2; 7 bases align to TRBD1. There are 14 residues in the CDR3. V lost 6 bases, J lost 3 bases, and 7 bases stayed unmatched. The germline V gene encodes CDR1 LNHDA and CDR2 SQIVND (reference sequence). This CDR3 is CASRATGEDYGYTF. CDR3 DNA sequence: TGTGCCAGTAGGGCAACAGGGGAGGACTATGGCTACACCTTC.

V gene TRBV4-1 combines with J gene TRBJ2-1; 8 bases line up with TRBD2. The CDR3 loop spans 16 amino acids. Germline lookup yields CDR1 MGHRA and CDR2 YSYEKL. The V segment lost 2 bases and the J segment 8 bases; nucleotides outside the gene matches: 11. DNA of the CDR3: TGCGCCAGCAGCCAACCAACCGGGACTAGGGGGTATGAGCAGTTCTTC. Translation: CASSQPTGTRGYEQFF.

The chain is built from TRBV3-1 (or the pseudogene TRBV3-2) and TRBJ1-2, with D tentatively TRBD1 (6 bases). The CDR3 consists of 13 residues. Trimming took off 1 base at V and 6 bases at J, with 9 bases between the two ends. Germline CDR1 and CDR2: LGHDT and YNNKEL (reference sequence). CDR3 nucleotide sequence: TGTGCCAGCAGCCAAGCAGGGGATCATGGCTACACCTTC. Protein sequence: CASSQAGDHGYTF.

As DNA, the CDR3 is TGTGCCAGCAGTTTGGGGGGGGGCAGGCTGTTTTTT. Protein sequence: CASSLGGGRLFF. The chain carries TRBV12-3 or TRBV12-4 and TRBJ2-2, with D perhaps matching TRBD2 (7 bases). Trimming shortened V by 3 bases and J by 13 bases, and 12 bases separated the two germline ends. The CDR3 has 12 residues.

The V and J genes are TRBV5-1 and TRBJ2-1, with 11 bases lining up with TRBD1. The V gene's germline CDR1 is SGHRS and CDR2 YFSETQ. The CDR3 spans 14 residues. J was trimmed by 6 bases and V by 4 bases; bases with no gene match: 3. CDR3 sequence reads: CASSPGTGGNEQFF. The CDR3, as DNA: TGCGCCAGCAGCCCCGGGACAGGGGGCAATGAGCAGTTCTTC.

This clone was seen a single time. The V and J genes are TRBV5-5 and TRBJ1-1; no definite D call. This CDR3 comprises 14 residues. The ends were cut back, 0 bases at V and 1 base at J, with 7 bases in the middle. The germline V gene has CDR1 SGHKS and CDR2 YYEKEE (reference sequence). The DNA for the CDR3 is TGTGCCAGCAGCTTGGAACAGACGAACACTGAAGCTTTCTTT. Translation gives CASSLEQTNTEAFF.

The gene calls are TRBV9 and TRBJ2-1; D might be TRBD2 (6 bases). CDR1 and CDR2 from the germline V gene are SGDLS and YYNGEE. This CDR3 is built from 15 residues. V dropped 4 bases and J dropped 2 bases, with 13 bases sitting between them. CDR3 coding DNA: TGTGCCAGCAGCCCTTGGGACTGGGCCTACAATGAGCAGTTCTTC. Its translation: CASSPWDWAYNEQFF.

The CDR3 nucleotides are TGTGCCAGCAGTTACGGGGGGAATCAGCCCCAGCATTTT. Translated, it gives CASSYGGNQPQHF. This sequence joins TRBV6-2 or TRBV6-3 and TRBJ1-5, with a weak D call TRBD1 (5 bases). The germline gives CDR1 MNHEY, CDR2 SVGEGT. With 2 bases removed from V and 4 bases from J, the gap between germline ends came to 6 bases. The CDR3 covers 13 residues.